This TCR beta chain emerged from a study of neurological immune-mediated disorders. CDR1 and CDR2 (germline): SGHAT, FQNNGV. Trimming stripped 6 bases from V and 2 bases from J, with 15 bases between. The CDR3 contains 15 residues. As to this clonotype: Just one base apart from a much larger clone, this may be a read error.

One entry per CDR3 protein, called by TCRdb with MiXCR from the 5' RACE reads. The sample shows tens of thousands of distinct CDR3 sequences, under 30% of them seen only once. The sample comprised PBMCs. The TCR was taken from a woman in her sixties or seventies in good health. The chain joins TRBV11-2 to TRBJ2-3; D is undetermined. CDR3 DNA sequence: TGTGCCAGCAGTCCGACTGGCGGATACACAGATACGCAGTATTTT. Translated: CASSPTGGYTDTQYF.